This T cell receptor beta chain derives from a study of cytotoxic CD8 clonotypes in ibrutinib-treated CLL. For the study at large: Patients: roughly ten relapsed/refractory, approximately 16 treatment-naive, 17 IGHV unmutated. Study observations and caveats: Clonality correlated strongly with circulating CD8+ T cells and exceeded age-matched healthy donors at baseline. A rise in clonality was seen at ibrutinib response, and a fall back toward baseline was seen at progression. Stable or contracted on treatment, public clonotypes were also uncommon.

In the case of this clone: The antigen remains unidentified.

Assay used: immunoSEQ multiplex PCR; TCRdb lists only in-frame clones, some missing. The sample consists of fewer than 400,000 clones, 67% of them appearing once. The TCR comes from a human donor with chronic lymphocytic leukemia. The specimen was PBMCs, collected after 36 months of ibrutinib treatment.

For the CDR3, the DNA is TGCGCCAGCAGCCAAGCCCGAGGCGGTGGGGTGCGGGCTTTCTTT. This sequence encodes CASSQARGGGVRAFF. V is TRBV4-3 and J is TRBJ1-1, with D unresolved. This CDR3 comprises 15 residues. V was trimmed by 1 base and J by 11 bases, leaving 20 bases between them. Germline V lookup: CDR1 LGHNA, CDR2 YSLEER.